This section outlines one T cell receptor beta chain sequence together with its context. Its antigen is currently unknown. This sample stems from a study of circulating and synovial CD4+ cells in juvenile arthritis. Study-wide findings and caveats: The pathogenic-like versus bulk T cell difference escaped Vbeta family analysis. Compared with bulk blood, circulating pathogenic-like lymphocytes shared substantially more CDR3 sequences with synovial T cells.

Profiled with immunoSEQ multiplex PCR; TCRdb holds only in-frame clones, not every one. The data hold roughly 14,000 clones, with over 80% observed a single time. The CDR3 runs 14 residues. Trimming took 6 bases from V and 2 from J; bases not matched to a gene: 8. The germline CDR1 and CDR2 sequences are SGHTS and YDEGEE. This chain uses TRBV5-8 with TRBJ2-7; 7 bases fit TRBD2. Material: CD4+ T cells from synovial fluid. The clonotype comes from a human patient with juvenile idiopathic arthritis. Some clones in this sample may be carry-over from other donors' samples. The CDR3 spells CASTRLAETYEQYF. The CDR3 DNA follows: TGTGCCAGCACGCGGCTAGCGGAAACCTACGAGCAGTACTTC.